The 5 T cell receptor beta chains given below trace back to one sample, sequenced in a study of blood T cell repertoires in COVID-19. Here immunoSEQ multiplex PCR was the method, and the copy in TCRdb shows in-frame clones only, minus some. The data show around 72,000 clones, with about 82% seen just once and approximately 1.7% held by the top ten. The sample was peripheral blood. The receptors here all came from a woman aged 55-75 years with acute or convalescent COVID-19.

The rearrangement uses TRBV4-1 and TRBJ2-3, with a possible D match to TRBD2 (6 bases). Looked up from germline, CDR1 is MGHRA and CDR2 is YSYEKL. V lost 0 bases, J lost 9 bases, and 10 bases lay in between. This CDR3 spans 13 amino acids. The CDR3 DNA follows: TGCGCCAGCAGCCAAGATTTTCGGGAGACGCAGTATTTT. Amino acid sequence: CASSQDFRETQYF.

The gene calls are TRBV11-2 and TRBJ2-2, with 13 bases identical to TRBD2. The germline V gene encodes CDR1 SGHAT and CDR2 FQNNGV. V dropped 5 bases and J dropped 2; count of bases not matched to a gene: 8. The CDR3 totals 18 residues. CDR3 sequence reads: CASSPRTSGSANTGELFF. Written as DNA, the CDR3 is TGTGCCAGCAGCCCCCGGACTAGCGGGAGCGCCAACACCGGGGAGCTGTTTTTT.

J is TRBJ1-4 and V is TRBV1; TRBD1 is the table's D call and was not checked against the DNA. TRBV1 is described as a pseudogene. The CDR3 is 12 residues long. DNA of the CDR3: TGCACCAGCAGCCAAGATCAGGAAAAACTGTTTTTT. This gives the protein CTSSQDQEKLFF.

The V call is TRBV4-1, the J call TRBJ1-1; 8 nucleotides agree with TRBD1. V shed 2 bases, J shed 3 bases, and the junction held 11 bases outside the gene matches. The CDR3 extends over 17 amino acids. Germline V lookup: CDR1 MGHRA, CDR2 YSYEKL. In nucleotides, the CDR3 is TGCGCCAGCAGCCAACCAGGCCGCAGGGGGCTGCACACTGAAGCTTTCTTT. It specifies CASSQPGRRGLHTEAFF.

About this clone: Other nucleotide sequences from this sample produce the same CDR3. The chain has TRBV11-2 and TRBJ1-2, with 8 bases identical to TRBD1. The CDR3 has 16 amino acids. The ends lost 0 bases at V and 4 bases at J; junction bases unmatched: 7. Germline lookup yields CDR1 SGHAT and CDR2 FQNNGV. CDR3 bases: TGTGCCAGCAGCTTAGACGGCGGGACAGGAGTCTATGGCTACACCTTC. Protein: CASSLDGGTGVYGYTF. The entire variable domain, with the rest obtained from reference TRBV11-2 and TRBJ1-2, is as follows: EAGVAQSPRYKIIEKRQSVAFWCNPISGHATLYWYQQILGQGPKLLIQFQNNGVVDDSQLPKDRFSAERLKGVDSTLKIQPAKLEDSAVYLCASSLDGGTGVYGYTFGSGTRLTVV.